What follows are 10 T cell receptor beta chains derived from one specimen sequenced in a study of shared clonotypes between healthy human individuals. TCRdb keeps only in-frame clones here, not all; method: immunoSEQ multiplex PCR. The repertoire holds about 490,000 clones, with 70% to 85% as singletons. The sequencing sample was made of PBMCs. The origin of the receptors is a middle-aged woman in good health. Some clones in this sample may be carry-over from other donors' samples.

The chain couples TRBV28 to TRBJ2-1; D possibly corresponds to TRBD1 (5 bases). The ends were cut back, 3 bases at V and 4 bases at J, with 7 bases in the middle. The CDR3 extends over 13 amino acids. CDR1 and CDR2 from the germline V gene are MDHEN and SYDVKM. For the CDR3, the DNA is TGTGCCAGCAGTTTTCAGGGATACAATGAGCAGTTCTTC. The encoded protein is CASSFQGYNEQFF.

The V gene is TRBV9, the J gene TRBJ1-1, with 9 bases fitting TRBD1. Losses at the gene ends were 4 bases for V and 2 bases for J; bases not matched to a gene: 6. The CDR3 is made up of 15 amino acids. Germline loops: CDR1 SGDLS, CDR2 YYNGEE. CDR3 coding DNA: TGTGCCAGCAGCAGAAGACAGGGGGACAACACTGAAGCTTTCTTT. Its protein is CASSRRQGDNTEAFF.

The chain carries TRBV7-2 and TRBJ1-5; tentatively, D is TRBD1 (5 bases). This CDR3 contains 17 residues. The V end lost 3 bases, the J end lost 3 bases, and 18 bases lay between the germline ends. The germline gives CDR1 SGHTA, CDR2 FQGNSA. CDR3: CASSLWSTVGVNQPQHF. The DNA for the CDR3 is TGTGCCAGCAGCTTGTGGTCGACGGTGGGGGTCAATCAGCCCCAGCATTTT.

The gene calls are TRBV28 and TRBJ2-5; 12 positions agree with TRBD2. V lost 8 bases, J lost 5 bases, and 18 bases stayed unmatched. Germline CDR1 MDHEN, CDR2 SYDVKM. CDR3 length: 18 amino acids. The CDR3 coding sequence is TGTGCCAGCGGATGGCTAGGGGTGGGACTAGCGGGTGAGGAGACCCAGTACTTC. Protein product: CASGWLGVGLAGEETQYF.

The gene calls are TRBV7-9 and TRBJ2-5; 13 nucleotides match TRBD2. Germline lookup yields CDR1 SEHNR and CDR2 FQNEAQ (reference sequence). V was clipped by 5 bases and J by 5 bases; unmatched bases: 8. This CDR3 is 16 amino acids long. The CDR3 DNA sequence: TGTGCCAGCAGCCAACCGGGACTAGCGGGGTTGGAGACCCAGTACTTC. It specifies CASSQPGLAGLETQYF.

The DNA for the CDR3 is TGCGCCAGCAGCTTGGATGGGACAGGCACAGATACGCAGTATTTT. This encodes CASSLDGTGTDTQYF. The chain links TRBV5-1 to TRBJ2-3; 7 positions agree with TRBD1. Germline-derived CDR1 and CDR2 are SGHRS and YFSETQ. This CDR3 region has 15 residues. V lost 0 bases to trimming and J lost 1 base; unmatched junction nucleotides: 2. Full variable domain (rest looked up from reference TRBV5-1 and TRBJ2-3): KAGVTQTPRYLIKTRGQQVTLSCSPISGHRSVSWYQQTPGQGLQFLFEYFSETQRNKGNFPGRFSGRQFSNSRSEMNVSTLELGDSALYLCASSLDGTGTDTQYFGPGTRLTVL.

The rearrangement uses TRBV6-1 and TRBJ2-2, with 11 bases fitting TRBD2. The CDR3 runs 14 residues. Trimming at V came to 8 bases and at J to 5 bases, leaving 4 bases not matched to a gene. In germline, CDR1 is MNHNS, CDR2 SASEGT. CDR3 loop: CASELAGVTGELFF. Here the CDR3 DNA reads TGTGCCAGCGAACTAGCGGGAGTTACCGGGGAGCTGTTTTTT.

This clone was counted between two and nine times. This chain connects TRBV18 to TRBJ1-1; TRBD1 agrees at 10 bases. The CDR3 is 17 residues long. J lost 4 bases, V lost 5 bases, and 13 bases had no gene match. Germline V gives CDR1 KGHSH, CDR2 LQKENI. The CDR3 sequence is CASSALPGQGKSTEAFF. The CDR3 DNA reads as TGTGCCAGCTCAGCGCTCCCGGGACAGGGGAAAAGCACTGAAGCTTTCTTT.

The chain recombines TRBV28 with TRBJ1-5; D is uncertain. V gave up 8 bases and J gave up 3 bases, with 8 bases separating them. Per germline, CDR1 MDHEN and CDR2 SYDVKM. The CDR3 contains 12 residues. CDR3 sequence reads: CASLGSNQPQHF. The CDR3 DNA sequence: TGTGCCAGCCTGGGCTCCAATCAGCCCCAGCATTTT. The full variable domain, its missing parts supplied by reference TRBV28 and TRBJ1-5, is DVKVTQSSRYLVKRTGEKVFLECVQDMDHENMFWYRQDPGLGLRLIYFSYDVKMKEKGDIPEGYSVSREKKERFSLILESASTNQTSMYLCASLGSNQPQHFGDGTRLSIL.

This clone showed up just once. The chain uses TRBV5-4 and TRBJ1-2; D is perhaps TRBD1 (6 bases). This CDR3 has 13 residues. The ends were cut back, 1 base at V and 7 bases at J, with 11 bases in the middle. CDR1 is SGHNT, CDR2 YYREEE, per germline (reference sequence). CDR3 nucleotides: TGTGCCAGCAGCTTGCAAAACAGGGTTGGCTACACCTTC. This codes for CASSLQNRVGYTF.